One sample yielded the 23 T cell receptor beta chains listed below, sequenced in a study of blood T cell repertoires in COVID-19. TCRdb's table, derived via immunoSEQ multiplex PCR, lists solely in-frame clones and lacks some. There are roughly 30,000 clones in the sample; 65% to 70% occur only once, and about a sixth lies in the top ten. The sequenced sample consisted of peripheral blood. Receptor source: a human donor in a cohort sampled during active COVID-19.

In its sample, this clone was seen a few times. The chain joins TRBV7-8 to TRBJ2-1, with 12 bases lining up with TRBD2. The CDR3 length is 14 residues. Germline CDR1 SGHVS, CDR2 FQNEAQ. V lost 6 bases, J lost 7 bases, and 4 bases stayed unmatched. DNA for the CDR3: TGTGCCAGCAGACGGCTAGCGGGAGGGAATGAGCAGTTCTTC. Translating it yields CASRRLAGGNEQFF.

The table lists this clone with a few counts. CDR3 sequence reads: CASSFGNEQFF. CDR3 bases: TGTGCCAGCAGCTTCGGCAATGAGCAGTTCTTC. J is TRBJ2-1 and V is TRBV11-3; the D is unclear. Germline V gene data show CDR1 as SGHNT and CDR2 as YENEEA. The CDR3 runs to 11 residues. Trimming shortened V by 3 bases and J by 6 bases, and 3 bases separated the two germline ends.

The sample holds a few counts of this clone. This sequence joins TRBV6-2 or TRBV6-3 and TRBJ2-1; D might be TRBD1 (6 bases). Germline V gene data show CDR1 as MNHEY and CDR2 as SVGEGT. There are 17 residues in the CDR3. Trimming pared 5 bases from V and 0 bases from J, leaving 17 bases between. CDR3 coding DNA: TGTGCCAGCAGTCTGGACAGCCTAGCCTTCTCCTACAATGAGCAGTTCTTC. This translates into CASSLDSLAFSYNEQFF.

The J gene is TRBJ1-3, the V gene TRBV30; TRBD1 might be the D (5 bases). The V end lost 0 bases, the J end lost 2 bases, and 14 bases lay between the germline ends. The CDR3 runs 16 residues. Germline CDR1 is GTSNPN and CDR2 is SVGIG (reference sequence). The CDR3 bases are TGTGCCTGGAGTGTACCGAGCACGGGGGCTGGAAACACCATATATTTT. It is translated as CAWSVPSTGAGNTIYF. The variable domain in full, completed from reference TRBV30 and TRBJ1-3, reads SQTIHQWPATLVQPVGSPLSLECTVEGTSNPNLYWYRQAAGRGLQLLFYSVGIGQISSEVPQNLSASRPQDRQFILSSKKLLLSDSGFYLCAWSVPSTGAGNTIYFGEGSWLTVV.

The genes are TRBV19 and TRBJ2-2, with D possibly TRBD2 on 5 matching bases. Germline V CDR1 and CDR2: LNHDA, SQIVND (reference sequence). The V end lost 5 bases, the J end lost 1 base, and 5 bases lay between the germline ends. The length of the CDR3 is 13 residues. CDR3 loop: CASSGLNTGELFF. CDR3 DNA: TGTGCCAGTAGTGGACTGAACACCGGGGAGCTGTTTTTT.

The V gene is TRBV7-6, the J gene TRBJ2-7; 7 bases agree with TRBD1. From germline, CDR1 is SGHVS and CDR2 FNYEAQ. The ends lost 5 bases at V and 0 bases at J; junction bases unmatched: 7. CDR3 length: 15 amino acids. The CDR3: CASSQGGGSSYEQYF. CDR3 coding DNA: TGTGCCAGCAGCCAAGGGGGCGGAAGCTCCTACGAGCAGTACTTC.

J is TRBJ2-5 and V is TRBV24-1, with 8 positions matching TRBD2. The V gene's germline CDR1 is KGHDR and CDR2 SFDVKD. Germline trimming cut 4 bases from V and 5 bases from J; bases unmatched to any gene: 11. There are 16 residues in the CDR3. The CDR3 sequence: CATSDPAIAGIETQYF. The CDR3 bases are TGTGCCACCAGTGACCCCGCCATAGCGGGAATCGAGACCCAGTACTTC.

The chain couples TRBV28 to TRBJ1-2; 8 bases line up with TRBD1. CDR3 length equals 14 residues. V lost 4 bases and J lost 6; bases outside the gene matches: 7. Germline assignment: CDR1 MDHEN and CDR2 SYDVKM. CDR3 sequence (DNA): TGTGCCAGCAGTTCCCACTGGACAGGGAATGGCTACACCTTC. This sequence encodes CASSSHWTGNGYTF.

The chain recombines TRBV5-5 with TRBJ2-7; TRBD2 might be the D (5 bases). V was clipped by 2 bases and J by 6 bases, with 15 bases between them. Per the germline V gene, CDR1 is SGHKS and CDR2 is YYEKEE (reference sequence). The CDR3 loop spans 14 amino acids. This CDR3 is CASSFSLGWGEQYF. CDR3 bases: TGTGCCAGCAGCTTCTCACTAGGTTGGGGCGAGCAGTACTTC.

The V gene is TRBV19, the J gene TRBJ2-3, with TRBD2 as a possible D gene (5 bases). Trimming took off 5 bases at V and 1 base at J, with 13 bases between the two ends. This CDR3 spans 15 amino acids. Germline V CDR1 and CDR2: LNHDA, SQIVND (reference sequence). CDR3 bases: TGTGCCAGTAGTCCCCTAAGCGGTGGCACAGATACGCAGTATTTT. Translated: CASSPLSGGTDTQYF.

V usage is TRBV25-1 and J usage is TRBJ2-5, with TRBD1 matching over 8 bases. V trimming: 6 bases; J trimming: 5 bases; junction bases outside the gene matches: 5. CDR1 MGHDK and CDR2 SYGVNS come from the germline V gene. CDR3 length: 13 residues. CDR3 loop: CASSRGRGETQYF. The CDR3 DNA reads as TGTGCCAGCAGCAGGGGGCGAGGGGAGACCCAGTACTTC.

The chain joins TRBV28 to TRBJ2-5, with D possibly TRBD1 on 6 matching bases. CDR3 length equals 12 residues. V was shortened by 7 bases and J by 4 bases, with 10 bases between the two germline ends. The V gene's germline CDR1 is MDHEN and CDR2 SYDVKM. The CDR3 here is CASKGGIETQYF. CDR3 coding DNA: TGTGCCAGCAAAGGGGGTATAGAGACCCAGTACTTC.

V gene TRBV6-5 combines with J gene TRBJ2-1; 10 nucleotides line up with TRBD2. V was pared by 6 bases and J by 4 bases, with 6 bases of the junction left unmatched. Germline V CDR1 and CDR2: MNHEY, SVGAGI. The CDR3 is 15 residues long. This CDR3 is CASRATSGKYNEQFF. CDR3 coding DNA: TGTGCCAGCAGAGCAACTAGCGGGAAGTACAATGAGCAGTTCTTC.

The genes are TRBV15 and TRBJ2-1, with 11 positions matching TRBD1. The germline gives CDR1 LNHNV, CDR2 YYDKDF (reference sequence). The V segment lost 5 bases and the J segment 3 bases; nucleotides outside the gene matches: 9. The CDR3 loop spans 17 amino acids. CDR3: CATSGWGQGGGYNEQFF. The CDR3 nucleotides read TGTGCCACCAGCGGTTGGGGACAGGGGGGAGGCTACAATGAGCAGTTCTTC.

The chain is built from TRBV28 and TRBJ1-2; 10 bases align to TRBD1. The CDR3 runs to 14 residues. V gave up 3 bases and J gave up 6 bases; unmatched junction bases: 4. CDR1 is MDHEN, CDR2 SYDVKM, per germline. The chain's CDR3 is CASSLTGGADGYTF. The CDR3 DNA sequence: TGTGCCAGCAGTTTGACAGGGGGCGCGGATGGCTACACCTTC.

This clone came up a few times. The chain uses TRBV6-5 and TRBJ2-7; a possible D gene is TRBD1 (6 bases). The CDR3 length is 13 residues. Germline loops: CDR1 MNHEY, CDR2 SVGAGI. The V end was cut by 6 bases, the J end by 0 bases, with 9 bases between. Here the CDR3 reads CASRGDNSYEQYF. The CDR3 DNA follows: TGTGCCAGCAGGGGGGACAACTCCTACGAGCAGTACTTC.

This chain joins TRBV7-3 and TRBJ2-3; 15 bases fit TRBD2. V lost 4 bases to trimming and J lost 5 bases; unmatched junction nucleotides: 7. The CDR3 sequence is 17 residues long. The germline V gene encodes CDR1 SGHTA and CDR2 FQGTGA. Written as DNA, the CDR3 is TGTGCCAGCAGCTCCCCAGGACTAGCGGGGGGGCGAGATACGCAGTATTTT. Encoded protein: CASSSPGLAGGRDTQYF.

The gene calls are TRBV28 and TRBJ2-7; 9 bases align to TRBD1. V lost 7 bases and J lost 9; bases outside the gene matches: 19. CDR1 and CDR2 (germline): MDHEN, SYDVKM. This CDR3 contains 16 residues. As DNA, the CDR3 is TGTGCCAGCACCGAGGAGGGGGGACAGGGATCTAATGGGCAGTACTTC. Its protein is CASTEEGGQGSNGQYF.

The V call is TRBV10-3, the J call TRBJ1-5, with unresolved D. Trimming cost V 2 bases and J 7 bases, with 12 bases left between them. The length of the CDR3 is 14 residues. Germline V gene data show CDR1 as ENHRY and CDR2 as SYGVKD. CDR3 region: CAISEGQQRQPQHF. The CDR3 DNA is TGTGCCATCAGTGAGGGGCAGCAACGGCAGCCCCAGCATTTT.

V and J are TRBV2 and TRBJ1-1, with 8 bases aligning to TRBD1. The CDR3 is 13 residues long. Germline loops: CDR1 SNHLY, CDR2 FYNNEI. V lost 2 bases, J lost 10 bases, and 6 bases stayed unmatched. The CDR3: CASSEQFDRGAFF. CDR3 coding DNA: TGTGCCAGCAGTGAACAATTCGACAGGGGAGCTTTCTTT.

This clone has just one count. The V gene is TRBV11-3, the J gene TRBJ1-1; 7 bases align to TRBD1. This CDR3 contains 15 residues. Germline V gene sequence: CDR1 SGHNT, CDR2 YENEEA. Trimming at V came to 5 bases and at J to 0 bases, leaving 6 bases not matched to a gene. The CDR3 loop is CASSAHRGMNTEAFF. The DNA of the CDR3 is TGTGCCAGCAGCGCCCACAGGGGAATGAACACTGAAGCTTTCTTT. The full variable domain, with the rest looked up from reference TRBV11-3 and TRBJ1-1, is EAGVVQSPRYKIIEKKQPVAFWCNPISGHNTLYWYLQNLGQGPELLIRYENEEAVDDSQLPKDRFSAERLKGVDSTLKIQPAELGDSAVYLCASSAHRGMNTEAFFGQGTRLTVV.

The genes are TRBV4-1 and TRBJ2-1, with D possibly TRBD1 on 6 matching bases. V lost 1 base, J lost 4 bases, and 14 bases lay in between. The CDR3 is 16 amino acids. Per the germline V gene, CDR1 is MGHRA and CDR2 is YSYEKL. The CDR3 here is CASSQGRTGIYNEQFF. CDR3 sequence (DNA): TGCGCCAGCAGCCAAGGTCGAACAGGGATTTACAATGAGCAGTTCTTC.

In this sample, this clone turned up a few times. The chain recombines TRBV28 with TRBJ2-7; 8 nucleotides agree with TRBD2. CDR3 size: 15 residues. With 6 bases clipped from V and 1 base from J, the junction kept 8 bases outside the gene matches. The germline gives CDR1 MDHEN, CDR2 SYDVKM. The CDR3 nucleotides are TGTGCCAGCAGCCGAAGGACTAGCTATTCCTACGAGCAGTACTTC. Translating gives CASSRRTSYSYEQYF.